This is a list of T cell receptor beta chains from one sample in a study of cytomegalovirus exposure and HLA in healthy donors. TCRdb keeps only in-frame clones here, not all; method: immunoSEQ multiplex PCR. The sample contains roughly 200,000 clones, about 81% of which appear only once. The sample consisted of PBMCs. Every receptor here comes from a woman between 25 and 40 years old in good health and CMV-seronegative. Both conserved end residues are part of each CDR3. The D gene is left open where the match is weak. Clone size appears in some rows only: once, few, many, or a class for an expanded clone.

few | TRBJ1-5 | TRBV28 | TRBD1 | CASSGRTGYSNQPQHF | TGTGCCAGCAGTGGAAGGACAGGTTATAGCAATCAGCCCCAGCATTTT
- | TRBJ1-2 | TRBV5-1 | - | CASSSVSLSPLGYTF | TGCGCCAGCAGCTCTGTGTCCCTCTCCCCTCTAGGCTACACCTTC
- | TRBJ2-6 | TRBV27 | TRBD1 | CASRGQGAAGANVLTF | TGTGCCAGCAGGGGACAGGGGGCAGCGGGGGCCAACGTCCTGACTTTC
- | TRBJ1-3 | TRBV25-1 | - | CASSPGGTTVITIYF | TGTGCCAGCTCGCCAGGAGGCACTACGGTCATCACCATATATTTT
few | TRBJ1-5 | TRBV4-2 | TRBD1 | CASRTGDQPQHF | TGTGCCAGCAGGACAGGGGATCAGCCCCAGCATTTT
- | TRBJ1-5 | TRBV5-1 | - | CASSPGEYSNQPQHF | TGCGCCAGCAGCCCGGGGGAGTATAGCAATCAGCCCCAGCATTTT
- | TRBJ1-4 | TRBV5-1 | - | CASSLAGEEMEKLFF | TGCGCCAGCAGCTTGGCCGGGGAGGAAATGGAAAAACTGTTTTTT
- | TRBJ2-7 | TRBV15 | TRBD1 | CATSTLDRGAYEQYF | TGTGCCACCAGCACCCTAGACAGGGGGGCCTACGAGCAGTACTTC
- | TRBJ2-7 | TRBV30 | - | CAWSGAREQYF | TGTGCCTGGAGCGGAGCTCGGGAGCAGTACTTC
- | TRBJ1-4 | TRBV9 | - | CASSVVTGGKLFF | TGTGCCAGCAGCGTAGTAACGGGAGGAAAACTGTTTTTT
- | TRBJ1-2 | TRBV5-8 | TRBD1 | CASSLRGQGPYGYTF | TGTGCCAGCAGCTTGAGAGGACAGGGGCCCTATGGCTACACCTTC
- | TRBJ1-1 | TRBV21-1 | - | CASSMQGSTEAFF | TGTGCCAGCAGCATGCAGGGGAGCACTGAAGCTTTCTTT
- | TRBJ1-1 | TRBV5-1 | TRBD1 | CASSLATGTRAEAFF | TGCGCCAGCAGCTTGGCGACAGGGACCCGCGCTGAAGCTTTCTTT
- | TRBJ2-7 | TRBV28 | TRBD2 | CASRGTSGSYEQYF | TGTGCCAGCAGGGGGACTAGCGGCTCCTACGAGCAGTACTTC
- | TRBJ2-2 | TRBV30 | TRBD2 | CAWTSGEDTGELFF | TGTGCCTGGACTAGCGGGGAGGACACCGGGGAGCTGTTTTTT
- | TRBJ2-7 | TRBV28 | TRBD1 | CASRTGTGLYEQYF | TGTGCCAGCAGAACCGGGACAGGCCTCTACGAGCAGTACTTC
- | TRBJ1-1 | TRBV19 | - | CASSWTENTEAFF | TGTGCCAGTAGTTGGACAGAGAACACTGAAGCTTTCTTT
- | TRBJ1-2 | TRBV6-5 | - | CASSYSVNFNYGYTF | TGTGCCAGCAGTTACTCGGTCAACTTCAACTATGGCTACACCTTC
- | TRBJ1-1 | TRBV9 | - | CASSPLGRNTEAFF | TGTGCCAGCAGCCCCCTCGGTAGGAACACTGAAGCTTTCTTT